This entry is about one TCR beta chain. The data derive from a study of T cells in Graves' hyperthyroidism and ophthalmopathy. Every diagnosis used clinical symptoms, serum thyroxine and TRAb, thyroid ultrasound and orbital computed tomography. This CDR3 has 15 residues. V gave up 6 bases and J gave up 9 bases; unmatched junction bases: 11. TCR beta CDR3 sequences were amplified from RNA transcripts. The HTBI primer set drove a first-round RT-PCR of the TCR CDR3. Using its own MiXCR run on the multiplex PCR reads, TCRdb lists one record per CDR3 protein. The data show 250,000 to 300,000 distinct CDR3 sequences, more than 15% seen once.

The chain is built from TRBV12-3 or TRBV12-4 and TRBJ2-3; 11 bases align to TRBD1. Sequencing input: blood. The sequence was obtained from a woman aged 55-69 years with Graves' ophthalmopathy. CDR3 sequence: CASRIGTGGTRTQYF. The CDR3 DNA reads TGTGCCAGCAGGATCGGGACAGGGGGGACCCGGACGCAGTATTTT.